The rows below give T cell receptor beta chains drawn from one sample of a study of blood T cell repertoires in COVID-19. TCRdb keeps only in-frame clones here, not all; method: immunoSEQ multiplex PCR. Here the sample spans 5,500 to 6,500 clones, more than 75% being singletons. What was sequenced was peripheral blood. The receptors originated from a human donor in a cohort sampled during active COVID-19. CDR3s include the opening cysteine and the closing phenylalanine or tryptophan. The order of the fields is J gene, clone size, D gene, V gene, CDR3 protein, CDR3 DNA. A D gene is named only where the DNA matches it firmly. Size is stated for part of the rows, as once, few or many counts, or as a class when the clone is expanded.

TRBJ2-4 NA TRBD1 TRBV2 CASRTGQGTIQYF TGTGCCAGCAGAACGGGACAGGGGACCATTCAGTACTTC
TRBJ2-2 NA TRBD1 TRBV6-5 CASSPPPGGTGELFF TGTGCCAGCAGTCCCCCGCCAGGGGGCACCGGGGAGCTGTTTTTT
TRBJ2-7 NA NA TRBV7-9 CASSSYLPRNWAEQYF TGTGCCAGCAGCTCTTACCTTCCCCGCAATTGGGCCGAGCAGTACTTC
TRBJ1-5 NA TRBD1 TRBV6-5 CASSYPRQGGRQPQHF TGTGCCAGCAGTTACCCGCGACAGGGAGGACGTCAGCCCCAGCATTTT
TRBJ2-6 NA NA TRBV7-2 CASSFRAFASGANVLTF TGTGCCAGCAGCTTTAGAGCCTTTGCTTCTGGGGCCAACGTCCTGACTTTC
TRBJ2-1 NA NA TRBV20-1 CSGEVYNEQFF TGCAGTGGGGAGGTTTACAATGAGCAGTTCTTC
TRBJ2-1 NA TRBD2 TRBV2 CASSPSSGGRREQFF TGTGCCAGCAGCCCAAGTAGCGGGGGGAGGAGGGAGCAGTTCTTC
TRBJ1-1 NA TRBD1 TRBV2 CASRGDSLNTEAFF TGTGCCAGCAGGGGGGACAGCCTGAACACTGAAGCTTTCTTT
TRBJ2-5 NA NA TRBV5-6 CASSDGQLQETQYF TGTGCCAGCAGCGACGGACAACTCCAAGAGACCCAGTACTTC
TRBJ1-4 NA TRBD1 TRBV5-6 CASSRDRGKLFF TGTGCCAGCAGCAGGGACAGGGGAAAACTGTTTTTT
TRBJ2-1 NA TRBD1 TRBV5-1 CASSPQGQGYEQFF TGCGCCAGCAGCCCTCAGGGACAGGGCTATGAGCAGTTCTTC
TRBJ1-4 NA NA TRBV11-2 CASSSRVREKLFF TGTGCCAGCTCCTCCCGGGTACGGGAAAAACTGTTTTTT
TRBJ1-2 NA NA TRBV30 CAWSPPDGGAGGYTF TGTGCCTGGAGCCCCCCGGACGGTGGCGCGGGGGGCTACACCTTC
TRBJ2-2 NA TRBD2 TRBV18 CASSPLAGANTGELFF TGTGCCAGCTCGCCACTAGCGGGGGCGAACACCGGGGAGCTGTTTTTT
TRBJ2-1 NA TRBD1 TRBV12-3/TRBV12-4 CASSGQGYEQFF TGTGCCAGCAGTGGACAGGGTTATGAGCAGTTCTTC
TRBJ2-1 NA TRBD1 TRBV3-1/TRBV3-2 CASSQEVRAGGDEQFF TGTGCCAGCAGCCAAGAGGTTCGGGCAGGGGGCGATGAGCAGTTCTTC
TRBJ2-7 NA TRBD1 TRBV9 CASSGGTGGEQYF TGTGCCAGCAGCGGCGGGACAGGGGGCGAGCAGTACTTC
TRBJ2-5 NA TRBD1 TRBV25-1 CASGWTGGQETQYF TGTGCCAGCGGCTGGACAGGGGGCCAAGAGACCCAGTACTTC
TRBJ1-2 once TRBD1 TRBV6-5 CASSYRQGAGYTF TGTGCCAGCAGTTACCGACAGGGGGCGGGCTACACCTTC
TRBJ2-7 NA NA TRBV7-2 CASSLEGGTYEQYF TGTGCCAGCAGCTTAGAAGGCGGAACCTACGAGCAGTACTTC
TRBJ2-5 NA TRBD2 TRBV29-1 CSVEFLAGVGETQYF TGCAGCGTTGAGTTTCTGGCGGGAGTAGGAGAGACCCAGTACTTC
TRBJ2-7 NA TRBD1 TRBV6-2/TRBV6-3 CASSSSLGTGAYEQYF TGTGCCAGCAGTTCCTCCCTGGGGACAGGGGCCTACGAGCAGTACTTC
TRBJ2-2 few NA TRBV19 CASSPDRSTGELFF TGTGCCAGTAGCCCAGACAGGAGCACCGGGGAGCTGTTTTTT
TRBJ2-1 NA TRBD2 TRBV5-5 CASSQAGGSSYNEQFF TGTGCCAGCAGCCAGGCAGGCGGGAGCTCCTACAATGAGCAGTTCTTC
TRBJ1-3 NA TRBD1 TRBV7-2 CASSLPRVGTVRNTIYF TGTGCCAGCAGCTTACCCCGAGTCGGGACAGTAAGAAACACCATATATTTT
TRBJ2-2 NA TRBD1 TRBV5-4 CASSPNRDRGTGELFF TGTGCCAGCAGCCCCAACCGGGACAGGGGGACCGGGGAGCTGTTTTTT
TRBJ1-5 NA TRBD1 TRBV3-1/TRBV3-2 CASSQGPTGGNQPQHF TGTGCCAGCAGCCAAGGACCTACAGGGGGCAATCAGCCCCAGCATTTT
TRBJ2-7 NA NA TRBV7-9 CASWGGREQYF TGTGCCAGCTGGGGGGGCCGGGAGCAGTACTTC
TRBJ1-1 NA NA TRBV29-1 CSFRRVEAFF TGCAGCTTTAGGAGGGTTGAAGCTTTCTTT
TRBJ2-7 few NA TRBV7-9 CASSPREMSYEQYF TGTGCCAGCAGCCCCAGGGAAATGAGCTACGAGCAGTACTTC
TRBJ2-2 NA NA TRBV7-8 CASSLAGQGLAGELFF TGTGCCAGCAGCTTAGCGGGGCAGGGGTTGGCCGGGGAGCTGTTTTTT